The 15 T cell receptor beta chains presented below share a single source sample, sequenced in a study of blood T cell repertoires in COVID-19. The table came from immunoSEQ multiplex PCR; TCRdb's copy has only in-frame clones and leaves some out. Here the sample spans tens of thousands of clones, around 90% being singletons. The specimen was peripheral blood. The receptors stem from a man between 45 and 60 years old with COVID-19, enrolled during active disease.

This clone was detected only a few times. V gene TRBV7-9 combines with J gene TRBJ1-1, with 7 bases lining up with TRBD1. The J segment lost 8 bases and the V segment lost 4 bases, leaving 10 bases of the junction unmatched. The CDR3 has 14 residues. CDR1 SEHNR and CDR2 FQNEAQ come from the germline V gene (reference sequence). This CDR3 reads CASSWRQGGIEAFF. The DNA of the CDR3 is TGTGCCAGCAGCTGGAGACAGGGTGGCATCGAAGCTTTCTTT.

J is TRBJ2-1 and V is TRBV9; 8 bases agree with TRBD2. V lost 0 bases to trimming and J lost 7 bases; unmatched junction nucleotides: 9. CDR3 length: 16 amino acids. Germline-derived CDR1 and CDR2 are SGDLS and YYNGEE. The DNA for the CDR3 is TGTGCCAGCAGCGTAGGGCCGGGAGGGCCTGAGAATGAGCAGTTCTTC. Protein product: CASSVGPGGPENEQFF.

V usage is TRBV6-5 and J usage is TRBJ1-1; perhaps TRBD1 as D (5 bases). This CDR3 region has 14 residues. Trimming pared 6 bases from V and 3 bases from J, leaving 14 bases between. Looked up from germline, CDR1 is MNHEY and CDR2 is SVGAGI. Here the CDR3 reads CASRTPGGDTEAFF. The CDR3 nucleotides are TGTGCCAGCAGAACACCGGGGGGGGACACTGAAGCTTTCTTT.

J is TRBJ2-5 and V is TRBV18; 9 positions agree with TRBD1. V shed 0 bases and J 4 bases; nucleotides not matched to a gene: 0. Germline V CDR1 and CDR2: KGHSH, LQKENI. CDR3 length: 14 residues. CDR3 sequence reads: CASSPPTGGETQYF. For the CDR3, the DNA is TGTGCCAGCTCACCACCGACAGGGGGAGAGACCCAGTACTTC.

The rearrangement uses TRBV9 and TRBJ1-4; 8 nucleotides agree with TRBD1. The CDR3 contains 22 residues. CDR1 is SGDLS and CDR2 is YYNGEE in the germline V gene. The V segment lost 0 bases and the J segment 0 bases; nucleotides outside the gene matches: 19. This chain's CDR3 is CASSVASGTGLGSFATNEKLFF. CDR3 bases: TGTGCCAGCAGCGTAGCCTCCGGGACAGGCCTTGGGTCCTTTGCAACTAATGAAAAACTGTTTTTT.

The CDR3 reads CASTPERGGGGYTF. In DNA form, the CDR3 reads TGTGCCAGCACCCCCGAACGGGGGGGAGGTGGCTACACCTTC. The gene calls are TRBV6-5 and TRBJ1-2, with a weak D call TRBD1 (5 bases). The CDR3 is made up of 14 amino acids. The germline CDR1 and CDR2 sequences are MNHEY and SVGAGI. V lost 7 bases and J lost 7, with 19 bases in between.

This clone was counted a few times. The chain recombines TRBV6-5 with TRBJ1-4; a possible D gene is TRBD1 (5 bases). CDR3 size: 13 residues. The V and J ends lost 10 bases and 6 bases respectively, with 15 bases between them. Per the germline V gene, CDR1 is MNHEY and CDR2 is SVGAGI. The CDR3 sequence is CATIRGLHEKLFF. The CDR3 bases are TGTGCCACTATAAGGGGCCTTCATGAAAAACTGTTTTTT.

This chain links TRBV2 with TRBJ2-5; perhaps TRBD2 as D (6 bases). Germline lookup yields CDR1 SNHLY and CDR2 FYNNEI. With 7 bases removed from V and 5 bases from J, the gap between germline ends came to 11 bases. This CDR3 contains 12 residues. The CDR3 loop reads CASNREWETQYF. In DNA form, the CDR3 reads TGTGCCAGCAACCGGGAGTGGGAGACCCAGTACTTC.

The chain links TRBV5-5 to TRBJ1-6; tentatively, D is TRBD1 (5 bases). The CDR3 totals 14 residues. V lost 0 bases to trimming and J lost 10 bases, with 11 bases between them. Germline V lookup: CDR1 SGHKS, CDR2 YYEKEE (reference sequence). The CDR3 bases are TGTGCCAGCAGCTTGGTCCAGGGTCGGTCACCCCTCCACTTT. It codes for CASSLVQGRSPLHF.

V and J are TRBV5-1 and TRBJ1-6; 12 bases agree with TRBD1. Trimming cost V 4 bases and J 8 bases; bases outside gene matches: 4. Germline loops: CDR1 SGHRS, CDR2 YFSETQ. The CDR3 has 15 amino acids. The CDR3 loop is CASSLGTGGYSPLHF. Written as DNA, the CDR3 is TGCGCCAGCAGCCTAGGGACAGGGGGCTATTCACCCCTCCACTTT.

This chain uses TRBV10-3 with TRBJ2-2, with 14 bases matching TRBD2. V gave up 10 bases and J gave up 4 bases; unmatched junction bases: 8. The CDR3 runs to 16 residues. Germline V CDR1 and CDR2: ENHRY, SYGVKD. In DNA, the CDR3 is TGTGCCACGGGGACTAGCGGGAGAGTTATCACCGGGGAGCTGTTTTTT. It specifies CATGTSGRVITGELFF.

The V gene is TRBV4-1, the J gene TRBJ1-2; a possible D gene is TRBD1 (5 bases). Trimming took off 0 bases at V and 3 bases at J, with 14 bases between the two ends. This CDR3 region has 16 residues. Germline assignment: CDR1 MGHRA and CDR2 YSYEKL. CDR3 bases: TGCGCCAGCAGCCAAGAAACTGGGGCTGCGGACTATGGCTACACCTTC. It yields the protein CASSQETGAADYGYTF.

CDR3 protein: CASSLVLGGNTGELFF. CDR3 in DNA: TGCGCCAGCAGCTTGGTTCTAGGGGGGAACACCGGGGAGCTGTTTTTT. The gene calls are TRBV5-1 and TRBJ2-2, with a tentative D call TRBD1 (6 bases). Germline V gene lookup returns CDR1 SGHRS and CDR2 YFSETQ. The germline V and J ends were trimmed by 0 bases and 1 base, with 10 bases remaining between them. The CDR3 consists of 16 residues.

This chain links TRBV19 with TRBJ2-1; TRBD1 might be the D (5 bases). V dropped 3 bases and J dropped 2 bases, with 11 bases sitting between them. The germline V gene has CDR1 LNHDA and CDR2 SQIVND (reference sequence). The CDR3 is made up of 15 amino acids. The chain's CDR3 is CASSIGQGPYNEQFF. DNA for the CDR3: TGTGCCAGTAGTATCGGGCAGGGTCCCTACAATGAGCAGTTCTTC.

The chain has TRBV11-1 and TRBJ2-1, with a possible D match to TRBD2 (6 bases). From germline, CDR1 is SGHAT and CDR2 FQDESV (reference sequence). Trimming shortened V by 1 base and J by 4 bases, and 8 bases separated the two germline ends. The CDR3 totals 14 residues. CDR3 DNA: TGTGCCAGCAGCTTAGAGGACTATTACAATGAGCAGTTCTTC. It encodes CASSLEDYYNEQFF. Drawing the rest from reference TRBV11-1 and TRBJ2-1, the complete variable domain is EAEVAQSPRYKITEKSQAVAFWCDPISGHATLYWYRQILGQGPELLVQFQDESVVDDSQLPKDRFSAERLKGVDSTLKIQPAELGDSAMYLCASSLEDYYNEQFFGPGTRLTVL.